This T cell receptor (beta chain) was recorded in a study of T cell repertoires in cytomegalovirus infection. Across the whole study: HLA-B-restricted CMV epitopes that are well studied, plus recently identified HLA-C-restricted ones, were used by the study. Signatures in public TCR beta sequences pointed to both CMV infection and matching HLA type.

The germline V gene has CDR1 SGHAT and CDR2 FQNNGV. V shed 4 bases, J shed 5 bases, and the junction held 8 bases outside the gene matches. The length of the CDR3 is 16 residues. Only a few counts were recorded for this clonotype. Its antigen is unidentified. TCRdb analysed the reads with MiXCR anew, one entry per CDR3 protein. The table has about 340,000 distinct CDR3 sequences, 29% seen once. General study findings and limits: In two of eight donors, the top clonotype was HLA-C-restricted CMV-specific. Based on cumulative public TCR beta family frequency, carriers of CMV plus the relevant HLA were identified.

V and J are TRBV11-2 and TRBJ2-1; TRBD2 matches at 10 bases. The clonotype comes from a human donor in good health (CMV status not recorded). Some clones in this sample may be carry-over from other donors' samples. Specimen: cultured PBMCs, collected from culture after CMV antigen stimulation. CDR3 protein: CASSYTGTSENNEQFF. The CDR3 region has the DNA TGTGCCAGCAGCTACACCGGGACTAGCGAGAACAATGAGCAGTTCTTC.